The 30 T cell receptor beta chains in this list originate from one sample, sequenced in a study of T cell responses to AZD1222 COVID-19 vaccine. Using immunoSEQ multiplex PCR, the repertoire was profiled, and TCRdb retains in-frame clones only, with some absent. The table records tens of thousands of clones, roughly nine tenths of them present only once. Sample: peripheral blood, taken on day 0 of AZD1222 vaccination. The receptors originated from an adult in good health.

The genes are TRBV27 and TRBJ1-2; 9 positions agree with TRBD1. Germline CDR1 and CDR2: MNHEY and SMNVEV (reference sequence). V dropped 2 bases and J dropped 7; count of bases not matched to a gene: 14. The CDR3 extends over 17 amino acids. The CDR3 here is CASSLRGQGLLISGYTF. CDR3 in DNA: TGTGCCAGCAGTTTAAGGGGACAGGGACTTCTTATTTCTGGCTACACCTTC.

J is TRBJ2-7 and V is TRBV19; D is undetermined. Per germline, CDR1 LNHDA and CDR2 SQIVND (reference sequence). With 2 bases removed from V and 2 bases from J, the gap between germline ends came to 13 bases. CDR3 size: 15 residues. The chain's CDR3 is CASSISSSGPYEQYF. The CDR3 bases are TGTGCCAGTAGTATATCCAGTTCTGGGCCCTACGAGCAGTACTTC.

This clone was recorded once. The CDR3 reads CASSEEDRGGTGELFF. CDR3 coding DNA: TGTGCCAGCAGTGAAGAGGACAGGGGAGGCACCGGGGAGCTGTTTTTT. The chain links TRBV25-1 to TRBJ2-2; TRBD1 aligns across 9 bases. Germline lookup yields CDR1 MGHDK and CDR2 SYGVNS. This CDR3 is 16 amino acids long. The V segment lost 2 bases and the J segment 4 bases; nucleotides outside the gene matches: 5.

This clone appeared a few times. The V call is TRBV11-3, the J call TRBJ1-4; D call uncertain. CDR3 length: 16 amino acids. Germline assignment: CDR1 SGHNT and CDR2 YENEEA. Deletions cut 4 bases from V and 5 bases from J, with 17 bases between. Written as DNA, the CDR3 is TGTGCCAGCAGCTCTGGTTTACCAGTTAGAAATGAAAAACTGTTTTTT. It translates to CASSSGLPVRNEKLFF.

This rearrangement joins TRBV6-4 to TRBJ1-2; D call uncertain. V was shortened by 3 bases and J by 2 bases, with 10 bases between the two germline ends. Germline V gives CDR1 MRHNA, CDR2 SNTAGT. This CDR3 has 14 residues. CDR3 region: CASSESLGNYGYTF. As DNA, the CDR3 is TGTGCCAGCAGTGAGTCTTTGGGGAACTATGGCTACACCTTC.

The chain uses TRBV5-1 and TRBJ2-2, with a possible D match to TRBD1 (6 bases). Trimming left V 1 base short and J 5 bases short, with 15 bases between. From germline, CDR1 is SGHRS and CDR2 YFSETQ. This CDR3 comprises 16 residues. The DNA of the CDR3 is TGCGCCAGCAGCTTGAGCGAGCAGGGGCGGACCGGGGAGCTGTTTTTT. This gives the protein CASSLSEQGRTGELFF. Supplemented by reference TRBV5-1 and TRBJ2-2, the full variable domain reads KAGVTQTPRYLIKTRGQQVTLSCSPISGHRSVSWYQQTPGQGLQFLFEYFSETQRNKGNFPGRFSGRQFSNSRSEMNVSTLELGDSALYLCASSLSEQGRTGELFFGEGSRLTVL.

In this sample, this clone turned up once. Written as DNA, the CDR3 is TGCAGCGGGATGAGGGCTAACTATGGCTACACCTTC. This translates into CSGMRANYGYTF. V and J are TRBV29-1 and TRBJ1-2; D call uncertain. Deletions cut 7 bases from V and 0 bases from J, with 9 bases between. The CDR3 is 12 residues long. Germline lookup yields CDR1 SQVTM and CDR2 ANQGSEA. Full variable domain (rest looked up from reference TRBV29-1 and TRBJ1-2): SAVISQKPSRDICQRGTSLTIQCQVDSQVTMMFWYRQQPGQSLTLIATANQGSEATYESGFVIDKFPISRPNLTFSTLTVSNMSPEDSSIYLCSGMRANYGYTFGSGTRLTVV.

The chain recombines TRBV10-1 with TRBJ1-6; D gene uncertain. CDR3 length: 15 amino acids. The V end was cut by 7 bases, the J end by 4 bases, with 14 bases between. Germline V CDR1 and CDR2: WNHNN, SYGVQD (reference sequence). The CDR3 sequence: CASTSLGLYNSPLHF. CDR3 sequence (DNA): TGCGCCAGCACCTCACTCGGATTGTATAATTCACCCCTCCACTTT.

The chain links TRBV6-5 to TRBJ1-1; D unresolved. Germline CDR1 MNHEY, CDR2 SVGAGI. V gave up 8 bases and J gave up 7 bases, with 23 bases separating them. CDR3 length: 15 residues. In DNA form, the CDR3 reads TGTGCCAGCGCCACGTCCAGATGGTATAGCGGTGAAGCTTTCTTT. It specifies CASATSRWYSGEAFF.

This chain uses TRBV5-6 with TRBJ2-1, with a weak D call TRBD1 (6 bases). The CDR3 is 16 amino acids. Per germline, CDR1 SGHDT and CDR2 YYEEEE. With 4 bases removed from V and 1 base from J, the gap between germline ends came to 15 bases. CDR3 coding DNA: TGTGCCAGCAGCCCCCCGACAGGTACTTCCTACAATGAGCAGTTCTTC. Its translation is CASSPPTGTSYNEQFF.

Written as DNA, the CDR3 is TGTGCCAGCAGGTCAGGGGGCATTTCCTACGAGCAGTACTTC. Its translation: CASRSGGISYEQYF. The chain couples TRBV6-6 to TRBJ2-7, with 8 positions matching TRBD1. The length of the CDR3 is 14 residues. V trimming: 6 bases; J trimming: 1 base; junction bases outside the gene matches: 5. Germline CDR1 MNHNY, CDR2 SVGAGI (reference sequence).

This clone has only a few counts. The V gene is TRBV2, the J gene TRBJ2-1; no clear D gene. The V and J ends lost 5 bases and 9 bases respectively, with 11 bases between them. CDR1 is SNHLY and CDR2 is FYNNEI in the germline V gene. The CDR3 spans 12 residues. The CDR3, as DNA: TGTGCCAGCAGTTTTAGGGCTTCTGAGCAGTTCTTC. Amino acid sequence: CASSFRASEQFF.

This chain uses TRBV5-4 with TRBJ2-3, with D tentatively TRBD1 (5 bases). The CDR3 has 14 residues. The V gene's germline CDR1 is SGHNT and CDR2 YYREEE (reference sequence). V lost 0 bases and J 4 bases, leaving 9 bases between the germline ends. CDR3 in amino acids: CASSLVRGADTQYF. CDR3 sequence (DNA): TGTGCCAGCAGCTTGGTAAGGGGTGCAGATACGCAGTATTTT.

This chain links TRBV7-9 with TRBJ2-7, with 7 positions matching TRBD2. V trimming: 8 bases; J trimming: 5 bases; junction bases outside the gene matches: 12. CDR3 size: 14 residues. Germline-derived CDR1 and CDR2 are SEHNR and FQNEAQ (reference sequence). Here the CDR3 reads CASGRSASGHEQYF. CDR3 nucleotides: TGTGCCAGCGGCAGGTCGGCTAGCGGCCACGAGCAGTACTTC. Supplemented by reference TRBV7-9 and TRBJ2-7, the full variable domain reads DTGVSQNPRHKITKRGQNVTFRCDPISEHNRLYWYRQTLGQGPEFLTYFQNEAQLEKSRLLSDRFSAERPKGSFSTLEIQRTEQGDSAMYLCASGRSASGHEQYFGPGTRLTVT.

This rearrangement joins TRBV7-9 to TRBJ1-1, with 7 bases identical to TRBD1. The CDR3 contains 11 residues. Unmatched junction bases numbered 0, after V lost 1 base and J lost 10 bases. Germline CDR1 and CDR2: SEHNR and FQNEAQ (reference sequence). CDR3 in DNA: TGTGCCAGCAGCTTAGAGGGGGCAGCTTTCTTT. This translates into CASSLEGAAFF.

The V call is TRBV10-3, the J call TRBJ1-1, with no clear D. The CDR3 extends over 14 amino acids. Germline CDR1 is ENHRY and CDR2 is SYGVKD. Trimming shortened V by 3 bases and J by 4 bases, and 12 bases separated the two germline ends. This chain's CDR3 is CAISEGPAGTEAFF. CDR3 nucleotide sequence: TGTGCCATCAGTGAAGGGCCGGCGGGCACTGAAGCTTTCTTT.

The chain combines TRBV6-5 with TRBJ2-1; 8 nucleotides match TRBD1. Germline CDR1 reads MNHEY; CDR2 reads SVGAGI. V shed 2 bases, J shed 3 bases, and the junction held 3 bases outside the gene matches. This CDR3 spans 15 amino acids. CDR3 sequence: CASSYRDRYYNEQFF. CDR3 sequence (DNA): TGTGCCAGCAGTTACAGGGACAGGTACTACAATGAGCAGTTCTTC.

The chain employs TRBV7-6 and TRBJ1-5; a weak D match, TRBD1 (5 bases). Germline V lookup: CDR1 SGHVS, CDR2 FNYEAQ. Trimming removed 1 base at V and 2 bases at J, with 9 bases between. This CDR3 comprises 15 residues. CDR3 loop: CASSLGGAGNQPQHF. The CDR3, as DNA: TGTGCCAGCAGCTTAGGAGGGGCCGGCAATCAGCCCCAGCATTTT. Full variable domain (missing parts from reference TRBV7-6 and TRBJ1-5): GAGVSQSPRYKVTKRGQDVALRCDPISGHVSLYWYRQALGQGPEFLTYFNYEAQQDKSGLPNDRFSAERPEGSISTLTIQRTEQRDSAMYRCASSLGGAGNQPQHFGDGTRLSIL.

CDR3 sequence (DNA): TGTGCCAGCAGTTACGCGGGTACCACTGAAGCTTTCTTT. It encodes CASSYAGTTEAFF. This chain joins TRBV6-6 and TRBJ1-1; D call uncertain. This CDR3 contains 13 residues. The germline gives CDR1 MNHNY, CDR2 SVGAGI (reference sequence). V lost 2 bases to trimming and J lost 4 bases, with 8 bases between them.

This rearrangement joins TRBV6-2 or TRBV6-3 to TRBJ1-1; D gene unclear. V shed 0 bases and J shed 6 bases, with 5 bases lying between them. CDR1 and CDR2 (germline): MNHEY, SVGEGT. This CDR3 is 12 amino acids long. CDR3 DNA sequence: TGTGCCAGCAGTTACTCGAGCGCTGAAGCTTTCTTT. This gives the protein CASSYSSAEAFF.

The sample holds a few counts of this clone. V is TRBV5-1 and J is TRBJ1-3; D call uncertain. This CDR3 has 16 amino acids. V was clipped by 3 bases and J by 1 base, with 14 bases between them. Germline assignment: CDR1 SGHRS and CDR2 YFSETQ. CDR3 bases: TGCGCCAGCAGCTCTGGGGTGCGGGGATCTGGAAACACCATATATTTT. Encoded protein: CASSSGVRGSGNTIYF.

CDR3 loop: CASSLRGVDYGYTF. For the CDR3, the DNA is TGTGCCAGCAGTTTAAGAGGGGTGGACTATGGCTACACCTTC. V is TRBV27 and J is TRBJ1-2, with D possibly matching TRBD1 (5 bases). This CDR3 contains 14 residues. V was trimmed by 2 bases and J by 3 bases, leaving 10 bases between them. Germline CDR1 is MNHEY and CDR2 is SMNVEV (reference sequence).

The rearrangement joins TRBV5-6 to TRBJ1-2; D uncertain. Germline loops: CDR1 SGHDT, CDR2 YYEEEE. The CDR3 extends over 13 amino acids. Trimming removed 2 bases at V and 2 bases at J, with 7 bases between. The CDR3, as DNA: TGTGCCAGCAGCTTCTACGGGAACTATGGCTACACCTTC. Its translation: CASSFYGNYGYTF.

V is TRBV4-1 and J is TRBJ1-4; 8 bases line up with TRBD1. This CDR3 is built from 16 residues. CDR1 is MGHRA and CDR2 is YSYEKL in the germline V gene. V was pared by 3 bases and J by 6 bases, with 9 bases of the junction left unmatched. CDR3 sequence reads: CASSHGTGREYEKLFF. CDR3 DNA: TGCGCCAGCAGCCACGGGACAGGCCGGGAATATGAAAAACTGTTTTTT.

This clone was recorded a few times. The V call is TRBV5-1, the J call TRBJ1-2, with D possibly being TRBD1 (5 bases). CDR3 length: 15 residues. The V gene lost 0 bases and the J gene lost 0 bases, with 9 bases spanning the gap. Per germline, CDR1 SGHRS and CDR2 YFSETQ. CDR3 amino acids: CASSLADNSNYGYTF. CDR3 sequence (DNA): TGCGCCAGCAGCTTGGCGGACAACTCTAACTATGGCTACACCTTC.

The CDR3 spells CASTGDRGQAFF. CDR3 nucleotide sequence: TGTGCCAGCACCGGCGACAGGGGCCAAGCTTTCTTT. The chain is built from TRBV12-3 or TRBV12-4 and TRBJ1-1; TRBD1 aligns across 8 bases. The CDR3 runs 12 residues. V lost 7 bases to trimming and J lost 9 bases; unmatched junction nucleotides: 7.

The CDR3 region is CASSPGQGNMNTEAFF. The CDR3 DNA reads TGTGCCAGTTCTCCGGGACAGGGGAACATGAACACTGAAGCTTTCTTT. V and J are TRBV5-4 and TRBJ1-1, with 10 bases that match TRBD1. From germline, CDR1 is SGHNT and CDR2 YYREEE (reference sequence). The J segment lost 0 bases and the V segment lost 8 bases, leaving 10 bases of the junction unmatched. CDR3 length: 16 residues.

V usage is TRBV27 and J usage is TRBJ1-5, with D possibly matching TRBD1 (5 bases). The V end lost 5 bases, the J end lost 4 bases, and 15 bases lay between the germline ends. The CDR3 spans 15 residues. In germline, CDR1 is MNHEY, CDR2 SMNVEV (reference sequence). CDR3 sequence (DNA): TGTGCCAGCAGTACCAGACAGTATTCAAATCAGCCCCAGCATTTT. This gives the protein CASSTRQYSNQPQHF.

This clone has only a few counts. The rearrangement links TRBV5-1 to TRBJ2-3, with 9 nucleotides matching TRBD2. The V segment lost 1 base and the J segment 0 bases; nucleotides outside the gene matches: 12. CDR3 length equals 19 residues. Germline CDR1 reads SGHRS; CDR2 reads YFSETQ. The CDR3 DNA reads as TGCGCCAGCAGCTTGTCCCTTGGTGCGGGGGGGTCTAGCACAGATACGCAGTATTTT. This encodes CASSLSLGAGGSSTDTQYF. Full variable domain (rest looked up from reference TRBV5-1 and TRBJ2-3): KAGVTQTPRYLIKTRGQQVTLSCSPISGHRSVSWYQQTPGQGLQFLFEYFSETQRNKGNFPGRFSGRQFSNSRSEMNVSTLELGDSALYLCASSLSLGAGGSSTDTQYFGPGTRLTVL.

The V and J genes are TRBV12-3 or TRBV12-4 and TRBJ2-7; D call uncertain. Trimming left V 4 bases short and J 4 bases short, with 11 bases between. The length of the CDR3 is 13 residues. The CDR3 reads CASSYLVSYEQYF. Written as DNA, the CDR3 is TGTGCCAGCAGTTACCTAGTTTCATACGAGCAGTACTTC.